The 8 T cell receptor beta chains presented below share a single source sample, sequenced in a study of Ad26.COV2.S vaccination and SARS-CoV-2 variants. The treatment is: approximately 18 received Ad26.COV2.S at low or high dose, single or two shots; roughly five received placebo; per-sample allocation not given. Day 63 following the first vaccine or placebo injection was when the samples were taken. Sequencing used immunoSEQ multiplex PCR; TCRdb keeps in-frame clones, though not all of them. This sample carries 300,000 to 400,000 clones, around 90% of them seen once, and the ten largest clones take around 3.5%. The sequences come from peripheral blood, collected in a trial of Ad26.COV2.S vaccine versus placebo. The origin of the receptors is a person between 18 and 60 years old who received the Ad26.COV2.S COVID-19 vaccine or a placebo.

V gene TRBV2 combines with J gene TRBJ2-2; 8 bases map to TRBD1. This CDR3 has 14 residues. Germline V gene sequence: CDR1 SNHLY, CDR2 FYNNEI. V lost 8 bases, J lost 4 bases, and 6 bases stayed unmatched. In DNA, the CDR3 is TGTGCCAGCCTCCGGACAGGGCTCACCGGGGAGCTGTTTTTT. Residues: CASLRTGLTGELFF.

The rearrangement uses TRBV29-1 and TRBJ2-2, with D perhaps being TRBD1 or TRBD2 (5 bases each). Per the germline V gene, CDR1 is SQVTM and CDR2 is ANQGSEA. Trimming cost V 7 bases and J 4 bases, with 16 bases left between them. This CDR3 is 14 amino acids long. In nucleotides, the CDR3 is TGCAGCGCCATGAAGGGGAGAGGCACCGGGGAGCTGTTTTTT. This translates into CSAMKGRGTGELFF.

About this clone: An end of the junction differs from the germline gene, which may be a read error. The chain uses TRBV11-3 and TRBJ2-1; 14 nucleotides line up with TRBD2. The germline CDR1 and CDR2 sequences are SGHNT and YENEEA. CDR3 size: 14 residues. Here the CDR3 DNA reads TGTGCCAGCAGCTCCGGACTAGCGGGGGGAGGCTTGGTCTTC. It codes for CASSSGLAGGGLVF.

The chain employs TRBV19 and TRBJ1-2; a weak D match, TRBD1 (5 bases). The CDR3 loop spans 13 amino acids. In germline, CDR1 is LNHDA, CDR2 SQIVND (reference sequence). The CDR3 is CAASGRASYGYTF. Here the CDR3 DNA reads TGTGCTGCTTCGGGCAGGGCCTCCTATGGCTACACCTTC. The variable domain in full, with the rest retrieved from reference TRBV19 and TRBJ1-2, is DGGITQSPKYLFRKEGQNVTLSCEQNLNHDAMYWYRQDPGQGLRLIYYSQIVNDFQKGDIAEGYSVSREKKESFPLTVTSAQKNPTAFYLCAASGRASYGYTFGSGTRLTVV.

This clone was seen only a few times. The V and J genes are TRBV15 and TRBJ1-2, with D unclear. The CDR3 sequence is 14 residues long. Trimming took off 0 bases at V and 4 bases at J, with 9 bases between the two ends. Germline loops: CDR1 LNHNV, CDR2 YYDKDF (reference sequence). CDR3 in amino acids: CATSRDRGFYGYTF. CDR3 sequence (DNA): TGTGCCACCAGCAGAGATCGAGGGTTCTATGGCTACACCTTC.

The chain links TRBV5-4 to TRBJ1-1; 8 bases map to TRBD1. The CDR3 sequence is 17 residues long. With V trimmed by 1 base and J by 4 bases, 12 bases remained unmatched. CDR1 and CDR2 from the germline V gene are SGHNT and YYREEE (reference sequence). CDR3 in amino acids: CASSLLPRQGAFTEAFF. DNA of the CDR3: TGTGCCAGCAGCTTGCTCCCAAGGCAGGGGGCTTTCACTGAAGCTTTCTTT.

This chain connects TRBV6-2 or TRBV6-3 to TRBJ2-3, with D tentatively TRBD1 or TRBD2 (5 bases each). The CDR3 is 15 residues long. The germline gives CDR1 MNHEY, CDR2 SVGEGT. V was clipped by 0 bases and J by 3 bases, with 10 bases between them. DNA of the CDR3: TGTGCCAGCAGTTACTCGGGCAGGGAGACAGATACGCAGTATTTT. It translates to CASSYSGRETDTQYF.

V is TRBV7-2 and J is TRBJ2-6; D may match TRBD1 or TRBD2 (6 bases each). CDR3 length: 17 residues. The germline V gene encodes CDR1 SGHTA and CDR2 FQGNSA. V was trimmed by 5 bases and J by 0 bases, leaving 14 bases between them. CDR3 residues: CASSPRQDYSGANVLTF. In DNA, the CDR3 is TGTGCCAGCAGCCCCCGACAGGACTACTCTGGGGCCAACGTCCTGACTTTC.